The sequence of this T cell receptor (beta chain) was determined in a study of T cell changes during pregnancy in multiple sclerosis. Measured with immunoSEQ multiplex PCR; TCRdb has only the in-frame clones, and not every one. This table has tens of thousands of clones, roughly 89% appearing once. V lost 6 bases and J 0 bases, leaving 8 bases between the germline ends. The CDR3 is 13 residues long. Per germline, CDR1 LNHDA and CDR2 SQIVND (reference sequence). This receptor was identified in a female donor in good health, enrolled as a control in a pregnancy study. The specimen comprised peripheral blood, sampled in the third trimester of pregnancy. The chain links TRBV19 to TRBJ2-5; no clear D. The CDR3, as DNA: TGTGCCAGTAGAGCCCCCCACCAAGAGACCCAGTACTTC. It is translated as CASRAPHQETQYF. Variable domain in full (rest from reference TRBV19 and TRBJ2-5): DGGITQSPKYLFRKEGQNVTLSCEQNLNHDAMYWYRQDPGQGLRLIYYSQIVNDFQKGDIAEGYSVSREKKESFPLTVTSAQKNPTAFYLCASRAPHQETQYFGPGTRLLVL.